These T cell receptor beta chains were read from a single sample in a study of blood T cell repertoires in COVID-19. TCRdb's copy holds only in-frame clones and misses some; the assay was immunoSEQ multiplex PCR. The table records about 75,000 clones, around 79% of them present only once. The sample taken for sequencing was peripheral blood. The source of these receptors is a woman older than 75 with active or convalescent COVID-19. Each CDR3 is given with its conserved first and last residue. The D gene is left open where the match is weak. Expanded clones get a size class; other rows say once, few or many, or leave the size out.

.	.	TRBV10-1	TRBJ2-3	TGCGCCAGCAGTCCCTCGGCCAGGTTTACAGATACGCAGTATTTT	CASSPSARFTDTQYF
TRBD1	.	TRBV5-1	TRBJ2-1	TGCGCCAGCAGCTTCTCCGGGACAGGGCGGTACAATGAGCAGTTCTTC	CASSFSGTGRYNEQFF
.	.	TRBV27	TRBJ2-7	TGTGCCAGCAGTGCGTCGGGCGAGCAGTACTTC	CASSASGEQYF
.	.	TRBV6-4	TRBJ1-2	TGTGCCAGCAGTGCCTATTACAGGGCTGAGGGCTATGGCTACACCTTC	CASSAYYRAEGYGYTF
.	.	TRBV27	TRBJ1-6	TGTGCCAGCAGTACTCCAACTGGTGTCTATAATTCACCCCTCCACTTT	CASSTPTGVYNSPLHF
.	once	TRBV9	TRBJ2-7	TGTGCCAGCAGCGCAGCAGACGGACTCGCCTCCTACGAGCAGTACTTC	CASSAADGLASYEQYF
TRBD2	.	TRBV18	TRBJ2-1	TGTGCCAGCTCACCATCGCTCGCTTCGACTAGCGGCCACAATGAGCAGTTCTTC	CASSPSLASTSGHNEQFF
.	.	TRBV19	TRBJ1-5	TGTGCCAGTAGTATAGCGGGGGGGGCGGCGAATCAGCCCCAGCATTTT	CASSIAGGAANQPQHF
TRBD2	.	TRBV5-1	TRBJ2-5	TGCGCCAGCAGCTCGCTAGCGGGGGCCGGGGAGACCCAGTACTTC	CASSSLAGAGETQYF
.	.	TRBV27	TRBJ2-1	TGTGCCAGCACCCCCGCTGGAGCTGAGCAGTTCTTC	CASTPAGAEQFF
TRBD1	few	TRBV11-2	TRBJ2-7	TGTGCCAGCAGTCTAGGTGGGACAGGGTGGTACGAGCAGTACTTC	CASSLGGTGWYEQYF
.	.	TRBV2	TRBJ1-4	TGTGCCAGCAGACTTAAGGGGCTCGCTAATGAAAAACTGTTTTTT	CASRLKGLANEKLFF
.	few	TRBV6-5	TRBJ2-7	TGTGCCAGCATACAGAGTACTAGCTACTCCTACGAGCAGTACTTC	CASIQSTSYSYEQYF
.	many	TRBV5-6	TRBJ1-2	TGTGCCAGCAGCTTGGGTGGACAATATGGCTACACCTTC	CASSLGGQYGYTF
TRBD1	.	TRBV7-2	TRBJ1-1	TGTGCCAGCAGCGGCCAGGGACAGGCGAACACTGAAGCTTTCTTT	CASSGQGQANTEAFF
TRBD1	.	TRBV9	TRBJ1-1	TGTGCCAGCAGCGCGAGGGGGCGCGGAGGGACTGAAGCTTTCTTT	CASSARGRGGTEAFF
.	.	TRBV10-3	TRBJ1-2	TGTGCCATCAGAATAGGGACTCCGGCGGGGGATGGCTACACCTTC	CAIRIGTPAGDGYTF
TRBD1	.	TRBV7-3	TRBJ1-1	TGTGCCAGCAGCTTAGGGGGACAGGGTTCTGAAGCTTTCTTT	CASSLGGQGSEAFF
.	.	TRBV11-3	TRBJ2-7	TGTGCCAGCGTAGGAAACCCAGGGTCCTACGAGCAGTACTTC	CASVGNPGSYEQYF
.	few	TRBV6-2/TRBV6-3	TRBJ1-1	TGTGCCAGCAGTTACTCGGTAGGAGGGGTTCGGAGCACTGAAGCTTTCTTT	CASSYSVGGVRSTEAFF
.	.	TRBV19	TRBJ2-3	TGTGCCAGTAGTTGGTGGGTTGGGTGGCGGGCTAGCACAGATACGCAGTATTTT	CASSWWVGWRASTDTQYF
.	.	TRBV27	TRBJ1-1	TGTGCCAGCAGTTGGGCGGGCGTGAACACTGAAGCTTTCTTT	CASSWAGVNTEAFF
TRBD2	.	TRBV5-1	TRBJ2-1	TGCGCCAGCAGCCCTGGACTAGCGGGCTACAATGAGCAGTTCTTC	CASSPGLAGYNEQFF
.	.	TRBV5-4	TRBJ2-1	TGTGCCAGCAGCTTGGTTCCGTACTCCTACAATGAGCAGTTCTTC	CASSLVPYSYNEQFF
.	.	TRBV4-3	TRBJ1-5	TGCGCCAGCAGCCAAGATGTGCAGGGAAATCAGCCCCAGCATTTT	CASSQDVQGNQPQHF
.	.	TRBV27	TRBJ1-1	TGTGCCAGCACAGAACATAGGGGGAACACTGAAGCTTTCTTT	CASTEHRGNTEAFF
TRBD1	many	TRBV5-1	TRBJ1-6	TGCGCCAGCAGCGTGGGACAGGGAAACTATAATTCACCCCTCCACTTT	CASSVGQGNYNSPLHF
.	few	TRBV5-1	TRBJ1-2	TGCGCCAGCAGCCAGGGAAACTATGGCTACACCTTC	CASSQGNYGYTF
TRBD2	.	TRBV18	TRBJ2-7	TGTGCCAGCTCACCACAAGCCGGCGGGACTAGCGCCTACGAGCAGTACTTC	CASSPQAGGTSAYEQYF